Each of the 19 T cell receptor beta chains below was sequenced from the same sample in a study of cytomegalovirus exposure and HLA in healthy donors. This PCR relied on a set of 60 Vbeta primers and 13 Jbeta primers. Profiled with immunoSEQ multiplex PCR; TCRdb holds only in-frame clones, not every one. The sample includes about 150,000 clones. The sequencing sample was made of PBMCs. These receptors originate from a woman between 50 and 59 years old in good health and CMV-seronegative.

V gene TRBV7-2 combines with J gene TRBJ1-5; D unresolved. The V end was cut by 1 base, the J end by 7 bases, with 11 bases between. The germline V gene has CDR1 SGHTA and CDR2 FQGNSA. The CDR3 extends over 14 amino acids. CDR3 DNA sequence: TGTGCCAGCAGCTTAGGGTCGGTGAGCCAGCCCCAGCATTTT. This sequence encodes CASSLGSVSQPQHF. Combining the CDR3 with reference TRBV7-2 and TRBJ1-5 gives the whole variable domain GAGVSQSPSNKVTEKGKDVELRCDPISGHTALYWYRQSLGQGLEFLIYFQGNSAPDKSGLPSDRFSAERTGGSVSTLTIQRTQQEDSAVYLCASSLGSVSQPQHFGDGTRLSIL.

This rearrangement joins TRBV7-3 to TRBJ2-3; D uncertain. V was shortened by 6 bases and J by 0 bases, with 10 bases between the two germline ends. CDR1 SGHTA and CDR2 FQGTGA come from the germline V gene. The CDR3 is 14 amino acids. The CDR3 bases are TGTGCCAGCAGTCCAGACGGGAGCACAGATACGCAGTATTTT. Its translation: CASSPDGSTDTQYF.

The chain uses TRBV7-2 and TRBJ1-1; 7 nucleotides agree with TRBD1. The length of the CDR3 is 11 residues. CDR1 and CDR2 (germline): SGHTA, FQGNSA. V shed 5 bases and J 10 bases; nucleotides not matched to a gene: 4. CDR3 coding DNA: TGTGCCAGCAGCCAAGGGACAGCAGCTTTCTTT. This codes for CASSQGTAAFF.

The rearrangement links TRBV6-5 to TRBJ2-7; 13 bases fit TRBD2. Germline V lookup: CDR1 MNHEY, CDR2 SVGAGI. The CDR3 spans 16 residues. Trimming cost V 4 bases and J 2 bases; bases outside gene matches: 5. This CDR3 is CASSSPGLAGAYEQYF. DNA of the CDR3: TGTGCCAGCAGTTCCCCAGGACTAGCGGGAGCCTACGAGCAGTACTTC.

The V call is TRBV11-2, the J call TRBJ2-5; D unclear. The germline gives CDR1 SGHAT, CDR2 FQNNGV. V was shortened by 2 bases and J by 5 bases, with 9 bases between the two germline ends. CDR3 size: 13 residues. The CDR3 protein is CASSLQDWETQYF. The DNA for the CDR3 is TGTGCCAGCAGCTTACAGGATTGGGAGACCCAGTACTTC.

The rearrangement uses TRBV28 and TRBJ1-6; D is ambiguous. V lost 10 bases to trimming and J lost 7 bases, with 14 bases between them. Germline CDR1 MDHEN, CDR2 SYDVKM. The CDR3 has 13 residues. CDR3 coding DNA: TGTGCCACCCGGACGGGGTTGAATTCACCCCTCCACTTT. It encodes CATRTGLNSPLHF.

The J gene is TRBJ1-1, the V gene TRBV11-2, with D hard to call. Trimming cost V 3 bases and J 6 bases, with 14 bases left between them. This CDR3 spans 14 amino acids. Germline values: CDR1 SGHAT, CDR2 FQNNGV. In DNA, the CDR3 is TGTGCCAGCAGCTTTACAGCGGGAAACGCTGAAGCTTTCTTT. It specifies CASSFTAGNAEAFF.

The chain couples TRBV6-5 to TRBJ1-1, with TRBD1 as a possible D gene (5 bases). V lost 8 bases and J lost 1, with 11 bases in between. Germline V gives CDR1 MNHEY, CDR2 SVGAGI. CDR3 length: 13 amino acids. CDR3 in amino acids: CASFLQENTEAFF. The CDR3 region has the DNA TGTGCCAGCTTTTTACAGGAGAACACTGAAGCTTTCTTT.

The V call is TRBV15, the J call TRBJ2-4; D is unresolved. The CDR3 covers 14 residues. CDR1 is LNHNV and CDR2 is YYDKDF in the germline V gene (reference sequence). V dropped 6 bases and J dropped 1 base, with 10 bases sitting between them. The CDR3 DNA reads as TGTGCCACCAGGACAATAGGTGCCAAAAACATTCAGTACTTC. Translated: CATRTIGAKNIQYF.

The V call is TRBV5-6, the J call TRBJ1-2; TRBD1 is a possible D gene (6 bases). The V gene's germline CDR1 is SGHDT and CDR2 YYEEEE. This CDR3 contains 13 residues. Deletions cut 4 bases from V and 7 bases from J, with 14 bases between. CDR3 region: CASSLDRNSGYTF. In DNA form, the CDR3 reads TGTGCCAGCAGCCTCGACAGGAATTCTGGCTACACCTTC.

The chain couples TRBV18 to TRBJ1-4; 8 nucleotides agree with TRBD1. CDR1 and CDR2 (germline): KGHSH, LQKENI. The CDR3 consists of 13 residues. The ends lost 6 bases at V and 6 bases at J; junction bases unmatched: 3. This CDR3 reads CASSPDRDEKLFF. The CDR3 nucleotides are TGTGCCAGCTCTCCGGACAGGGATGAAAAACTGTTTTTT.

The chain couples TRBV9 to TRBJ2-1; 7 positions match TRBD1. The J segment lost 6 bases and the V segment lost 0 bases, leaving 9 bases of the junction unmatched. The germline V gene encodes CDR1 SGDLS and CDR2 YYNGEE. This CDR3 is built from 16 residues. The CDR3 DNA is TGTGCCAGCAGCGTAGATGGCAGGGGGTCCGGCAATGAGCAGTTCTTC. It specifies CASSVDGRGSGNEQFF.

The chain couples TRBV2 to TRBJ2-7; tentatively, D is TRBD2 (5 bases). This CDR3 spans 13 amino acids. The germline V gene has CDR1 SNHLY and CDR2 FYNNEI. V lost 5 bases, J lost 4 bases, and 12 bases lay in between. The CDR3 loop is CASSHVEGYEQYF. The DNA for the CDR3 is TGTGCCAGCAGTCACGTTGAGGGTTACGAGCAGTACTTC. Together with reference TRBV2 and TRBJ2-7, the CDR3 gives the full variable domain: EPEVTQTPSHQVTQMGQEVILRCVPISNHLYFYWYRQILGQKVEFLVSFYNNEISEKSEIFDDQFSVERPDGSNFTLKIRSTKLEDSAMYFCASSHVEGYEQYFGPGTRLTVT.

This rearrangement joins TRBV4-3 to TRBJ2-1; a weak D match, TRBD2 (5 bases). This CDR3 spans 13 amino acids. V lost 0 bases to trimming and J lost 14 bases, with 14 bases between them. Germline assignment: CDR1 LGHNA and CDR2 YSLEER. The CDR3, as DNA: TGCGCCAGCAGCCAAGATTTTAATCAGAGGGAGTTCTTC. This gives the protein CASSQDFNQREFF.

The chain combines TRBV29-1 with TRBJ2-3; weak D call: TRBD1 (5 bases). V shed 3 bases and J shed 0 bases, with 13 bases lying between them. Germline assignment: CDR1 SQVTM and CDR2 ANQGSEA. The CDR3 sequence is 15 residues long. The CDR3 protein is CSVDQTGSSTDTQYF. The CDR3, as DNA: TGCAGCGTTGACCAAACAGGATCTAGCACAGATACGCAGTATTTT.

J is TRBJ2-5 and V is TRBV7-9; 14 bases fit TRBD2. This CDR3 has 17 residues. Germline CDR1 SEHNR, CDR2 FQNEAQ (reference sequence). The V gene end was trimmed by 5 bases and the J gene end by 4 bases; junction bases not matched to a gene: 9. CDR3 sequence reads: CASSPTSGRARGETQYF. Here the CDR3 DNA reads TGTGCCAGCAGCCCGACTAGCGGGAGGGCCCGGGGAGAGACCCAGTACTTC.

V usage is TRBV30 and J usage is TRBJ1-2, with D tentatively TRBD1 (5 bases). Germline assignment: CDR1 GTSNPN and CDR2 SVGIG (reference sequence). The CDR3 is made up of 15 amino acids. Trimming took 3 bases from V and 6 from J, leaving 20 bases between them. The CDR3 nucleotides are TGTGCCTGGAGCAACCCTGGCAGGGATGTTCATGGCTACACCTTC. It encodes CAWSNPGRDVHGYTF. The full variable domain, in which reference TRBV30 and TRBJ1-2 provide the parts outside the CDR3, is SQTIHQWPATLVQPVGSPLSLECTVEGTSNPNLYWYRQAAGRGLQLLFYSVGIGQISSEVPQNLSASRPQDRQFILSSKKLLLSDSGFYLCAWSNPGRDVHGYTFGSGTRLTVV.

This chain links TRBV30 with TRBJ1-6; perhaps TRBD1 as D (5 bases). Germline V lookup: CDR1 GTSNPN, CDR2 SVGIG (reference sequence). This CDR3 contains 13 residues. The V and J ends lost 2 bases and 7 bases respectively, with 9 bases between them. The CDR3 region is CAWSPRGNSPLHF. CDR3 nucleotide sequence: TGTGCCTGGAGTCCTCGGGGGAATTCACCCCTCCACTTT.

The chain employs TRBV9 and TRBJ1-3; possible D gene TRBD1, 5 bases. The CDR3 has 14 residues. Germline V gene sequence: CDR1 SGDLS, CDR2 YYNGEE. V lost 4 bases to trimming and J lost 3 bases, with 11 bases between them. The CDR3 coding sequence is TGTGCCAGCAGCTTCCAGGGTGGTGGAAACACCATATATTTT. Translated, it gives CASSFQGGGNTIYF. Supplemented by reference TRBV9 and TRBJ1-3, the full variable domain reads DSGVTQTPKHLITATGQRVTLRCSPRSGDLSVYWYQQSLDQGLQFLIQYYNGEERAKGNILERFSAQQFPDLHSELNLSSLELGDSALYFCASSFQGGGNTIYFGEGSWLTVV.